This section outlines one T cell receptor beta chain sequence together with its context. Its antigen is unidentified. These data come from a study of cytomegalovirus exposure and HLA in healthy donors. Study results and caveats: As a later analysis revealed, the rate of TCR association differed by HLA locus, with DRB1 most and HLA-C fewest. Owing to their indistinguishability, certain V segments, notably TRBV6-2 and TRBV6-3, were excluded. Most sequenced TCRs were rare (though some public TCRs occurred in many donors). When analyzed later, a missense DCLRE1C variant was found to be linked to TCR beta V- and J-gene trimming.

13 Jbeta primers and 60 Vbeta primers were used for the PCR. TCRdb keeps only in-frame clones here, not all; method: immunoSEQ multiplex PCR. The sample shows some 200,000 clones, approximately 84% of them seen only once. This CDR3 has 12 residues. Germline V CDR1 and CDR2: SNHLY, FYNNEI. Trimming at V came to 8 bases and at J to 5 bases, leaving 2 bases not matched to a gene. The receptor's source is a woman aged 45-60 years in good health and CMV-seropositive. The sequenced sample consisted of PBMCs. This sequence joins TRBV2 and TRBJ1-3, with 8 bases lining up with TRBD1. CDR3: CASGDRRNTIYF. In DNA, the CDR3 is TGTGCCAGCGGGGACAGGCGAAACACCATATATTTT.